Below, one T cell receptor (beta chain) is given with its context. This clonotype has more than one count but fewer than ten. Its antigen is still unknown. Base quality data are lacking; no much larger clone is found one base away. This sample was included in a study of blood T cells in healthy people across ages (dated by TCRdb to between 2014 and 2017). Background on the whole study: In model experiments, roughly one uniquely barcoded TCR beta cDNA molecule per two T cells was captured by template switching. To avoid experimental bias, donors of different ages were randomly spread across the sequencing lanes. For two donors (one aged 18 to 30 and one aged 80 or older), the study analyzed two additional independent replicas of 1 million unique cDNA reads from the same blood draw. The study measured age-related changes in TCR beta repertoire diversity using deep sequencing normalized with unique cDNA molecular identifiers. Donors were grouped into four age groups: young (average about 15 years), middle-aged (about 38), aged (over 55) and long-lived (roughly 80). What the study reported, not specific to this receptor: A strong correlation was found between observed TCR beta diversity and the percentage of naive T cells measured by flow cytometry. Because profiling used bulk unsorted PBMCs, naive and antigen-experienced compartments could not be compared conclusively. Donor CMV infection status was unknown, potentially confounding age-related changes in expanded clonotypes. Observed TCR beta diversity per million T cells fell roughly linearly with age, and a significant reduction was already apparent by age around 40. Estimates of total diversity from one million sequenced T cells were regarded as lower bounds and underestimates. Compared with the aged group, the long-lived group had more naive CD4+ T cells, fewer expanded clones and increased TCR diversity, suggesting age selection.

Systemically healthy Caucasian individuals from Russia, some 40 in total and aged about 6 to 100 years, were included as donors. Around 10 milliliters of peripheral blood were collected from each donor into EDTA-treated Vacutainer tubes. Ficoll-Paque density-gradient centrifugation was used to isolate PBMCs, with at least 6 million obtained per sample. Total RNA was extracted from PBMCs with Trizol reagent, with at least 5 micrograms obtained per sample. For every donor, an aliquot of PBMCs went through flow cytometry to measure the percentages of naive CD45RAhigh/CD27high T cells. Libraries came from 5' RACE. Reads for this sample came from an Illumina HiSeq 2500. A second 7 to 11 cycle PCR used a sample-barcoded 5' primer and a J-beta primer mix. A template-switch 5' adaptor carrying 12 random nucleotides introduced a unique molecular identifier onto each TCR beta cDNA molecule. Each sample yielded at least 2.5 million CDR3-containing paired-end reads. All of the RNA was converted into first-strand cDNA using the Mint cDNA synthesis kit, with a TRBC-specific oligonucleotide serving as the primer. After uracil-DNA glycosylase treatment, a first 18-cycle PCR used universal primers M1SS and BC2_uni_R on all cDNA. For the original study's pipeline: Normalization of each sample was performed by random selection of 1 million high-quality reads, each carrying a distinct molecular identifier. Instead of being binned into consensus sequences, reads that shared molecular identifiers were thrown out. CDR3 identification, clonotype clustering and error correction used MiTCR with a Q25 quality threshold and the strictest error-elimination algorithm. Lower-bound total TCR beta diversity was estimated with a nonparametric unseen species model using Euler transformation. TCRdb reprocessed the public reads (quality trimming at Q25 with fastp, clone calling with MiXCR) and kept in-frame beta chains. All rows with the same CDR3 protein become a single entry with the most common DNA and genes. The V and J calls and clone size are TCRdb's, not the authors'. The sample records under 800,000 distinct CDR3 sequences, 20% to 25% of which are singletons. Of the sample, 3% to 4.5% falls within the top ten clones.

From a lookup of the germline V gene, CDR1 and CDR2 are KGHSH and LQKENI. V sheds 4 bases and J sheds 3 bases, leaving 9 bases between their ends. The CDR3, from cysteine to phenylalanine, totals 13 residues. The kept DNA is CDR3 alone, 39 bases in frame from the first base. Sequencing was carried out using blood. This sequence was found in a man aged 65-85 years in good health. The sequence joins TRBV18 to TRBJ2-5, with no confidently assigned D gene. The DNA sequence is TGTGCCAGCTCACGGTCCGAGGAAGAGACCCAGTACTTC. This is translated as CASSRSEEETQYF.